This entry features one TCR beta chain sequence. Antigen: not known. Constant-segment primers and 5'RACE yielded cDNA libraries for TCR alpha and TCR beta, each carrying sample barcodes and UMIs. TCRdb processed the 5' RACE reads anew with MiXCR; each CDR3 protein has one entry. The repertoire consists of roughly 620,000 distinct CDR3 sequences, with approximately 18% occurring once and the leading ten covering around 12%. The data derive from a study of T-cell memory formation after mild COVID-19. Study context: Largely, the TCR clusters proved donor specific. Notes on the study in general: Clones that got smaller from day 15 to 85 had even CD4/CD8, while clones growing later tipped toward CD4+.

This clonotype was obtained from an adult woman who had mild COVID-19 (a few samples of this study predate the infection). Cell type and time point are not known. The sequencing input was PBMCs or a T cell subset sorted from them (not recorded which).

This CDR3 is CASSNGREDTQYF. The CDR3 DNA sequence: TGTGCCAGCAGCAATGGGAGGGAAGATACGCAGTATTTT. The rearrangement links TRBV5-5 to TRBJ2-3; 7 bases fit TRBD2. Losses at the gene ends were 4 bases for V and 5 bases for J; bases not matched to a gene: 4. Looked up from germline, CDR1 is SGHKS and CDR2 is YYEKEE (reference sequence). The length of the CDR3 is 13 residues.